This T cell receptor beta chain emerged from a study of blood T cell repertoires in COVID-19. On the study more broadly: From T cells, B-cell-depleted T cells, or PBMCs came the material, which was cDNA or gDNA.

CDR1 GTSNPN and CDR2 SVGIG come from the germline V gene (reference sequence). V was trimmed by 5 bases and J by 7 bases, leaving 15 bases between them. This CDR3 contains 14 residues. Assay: immunoSEQ multiplex PCR; the TCRdb copy retains only in-frame clones and omits some. The data contain about 340,000 clones, 85% to 90% of them seen just once; the ten biggest clones take up just under 7.5%. Sequenced: peripheral blood. The clonotype was recovered from a woman between 70 and 85 years old with COVID-19, enrolled during active disease. The gene calls are TRBV30 and TRBJ1-6; D is uncertain. The CDR3, as DNA: TGTGCCTGGGTCCCGGGAACCTCGAATTCACCCCTCCACTTT. Translation gives CAWVPGTSNSPLHF.